One sample yielded the 15 T cell receptor beta chains listed below, sequenced in a study of neurological immune-mediated disorders. Via MiXCR, TCRdb re-called the 5' RACE reads, giving one row per CDR3 protein. The data show tens of thousands of distinct CDR3 sequences, under 15% seen once. Time point given: longitudinal time-point 2. Input material: PBMCs. The receptors here all came from a female donor with HTLV-1-associated myelopathy (HAM/TSP).

This clonotype occurred many times. This rearrangement joins TRBV5-5 to TRBJ2-2; TRBD1 matches at 8 bases. Germline-derived CDR1 and CDR2 are SGHKS and YYEKEE (reference sequence). The CDR3 is 19 amino acids. Losses at the gene ends were 0 bases for V and 4 bases for J; bases not matched to a gene: 14. The CDR3 is CASSLDPAGGRRGTGELFF. The CDR3 DNA sequence: TGTGCCAGCAGCTTGGATCCGGCAGGGGGCCGCCGCGGCACCGGGGAGCTGTTTTTT.

This clonotype was picked up many times. This chain connects TRBV4-1 to TRBJ2-7; a weak D match, TRBD2 (6 bases). Germline-derived CDR1 and CDR2 are MGHRA and YSYEKL. Trimming pared 1 base from V and 3 bases from J, leaving 16 bases between. There are 16 residues in the CDR3. The CDR3 sequence: CASSQGGAGLHYEQYF. CDR3 coding DNA: TGCGCCAGCAGCCAAGGCGGGGCAGGCCTTCACTACGAGCAGTACTTC.

This clonotype is judged medium-sized. The chain combines TRBV20-1 with TRBJ2-2; 8 positions agree with TRBD2. The CDR3 loop spans 15 amino acids. V dropped 2 bases and J dropped 5; count of bases not matched to a gene: 7. Germline CDR1 is DFQATT and CDR2 is SNEGSKA (reference sequence). CDR3: CSARPPAGGTGELFF. As DNA, the CDR3 is TGCAGTGCTAGACCCCCGGCGGGGGGAACCGGGGAGCTGTTTTTT.

This clonotype came up many times. This chain uses TRBV5-6 with TRBJ2-1, with D unclear. The V and J ends lost 1 base and 9 bases respectively, with 5 bases between them. Germline V gene sequence: CDR1 SGHDT, CDR2 YYEEEE. This CDR3 comprises 11 residues. The CDR3 is CASSLYIEQFF. DNA of the CDR3: TGTGCCAGCAGCTTGTATATTGAGCAGTTCTTC. The full variable domain, its missing parts supplied by reference TRBV5-6 and TRBJ2-1, is DAGVTQSPTHLIKTRGQQVTLRCSPKSGHDTVSWYQQALGQGPQFIFQYYEEEERQRGNFPDRFSGHQFPNYSSELNVNALLLGDSALYLCASSLYIEQFFGPGTRLTVL.

Ten or more counts support this clonotype. The rearrangement joins TRBV4-2 to TRBJ1-2, with TRBD1 matching 7 bases. With 0 bases clipped from V and 4 bases from J, the junction kept 5 bases outside the gene matches. Germline lookup yields CDR1 LGHNA and CDR2 YNFKEQ. The CDR3 length is 15 residues. CDR3 DNA: TGTGCCAGCAGCCAAGAGAGGGACAGAGTCTATGGCTACACCTTC. It specifies CASSQERDRVYGYTF.

This clonotype is medium-sized by share. At one of its ends the junction is not consistent with the germline gene, which may arise from a read error. The gene calls are TRBV15 and TRBJ2-6; D unclear. The CDR3 covers 15 residues. Germline V gene data show CDR1 as LNHNV and CDR2 as YYDKDF (reference sequence). The DNA of the CDR3 is TGTGCTACCAGCAGGAGTCCCCCCGGGGCCAACGTCCTGACTTTC. It specifies CATSRSPPGANVLTF.

The sample holds many counts of this clonotype. V usage is TRBV28 and J usage is TRBJ1-6; D not certain. Germline CDR1 and CDR2: MDHEN and SYDVKM. The CDR3 is made up of 15 amino acids. The V end was cut by 5 bases, the J end by 7 bases, with 15 bases between. The CDR3 here is CASSTAGLQNSPLHF. The CDR3 region has the DNA TGTGCCAGCAGTACCGCAGGCCTCCAGAATTCACCCCTCCACTTT.

In this sample, this clonotype turned up many times. The chain links TRBV28 to TRBJ1-1, with D maybe TRBD1 (5 bases). Germline loops: CDR1 MDHEN, CDR2 SYDVKM. V was cut by 2 bases and J by 1 base, with 8 bases left in between. CDR3 length equals 14 residues. CDR3: CASSLLRGNTEAFF. DNA of the CDR3: TGTGCCAGCAGTTTACTAAGGGGGAACACTGAAGCTTTCTTT.

This clonotype occurred many times. The rearrangement joins TRBV20-1 to TRBJ2-3; D possibly corresponds to TRBD2 (5 bases). The CDR3 is 16 amino acids. Germline V gene data show CDR1 as DFQATT and CDR2 as SNEGSKA (reference sequence). Trimming left V 0 bases short and J 0 bases short, with 13 bases between. CDR3 sequence: CSARERGRKSTDTQYF. The CDR3 nucleotides are TGCAGTGCTAGAGAGAGAGGGCGGAAGAGCACAGATACGCAGTATTTT.

In its sample, this clonotype was seen many times. V is TRBV5-1 and J is TRBJ1-6; D ambiguous. Trimming shortened V by 4 bases and J by 7 bases, and 15 bases separated the two germline ends. The length of the CDR3 is 15 residues. Germline lookup yields CDR1 SGHRS and CDR2 YFSETQ. DNA for the CDR3: TGCGCCAGCAGCCTTACAGCGAGAATCAATTCACCCCTCCACTTT. This codes for CASSLTARINSPLHF.

This clonotype was observed many times. V is TRBV6-5 and J is TRBJ1-5; perhaps TRBD1 as D (6 bases). V lost 2 bases to trimming and J lost 0 bases, with 8 bases between them. This CDR3 is built from 15 residues. CDR1 and CDR2 from the germline V gene are MNHEY and SVGAGI. DNA for the CDR3: TGTGCCAGCAGTTACGGGGGGGCTAGCAATCAGCCCCAGCATTTT. It codes for CASSYGGASNQPQHF.

This clonotype appeared many times. For the CDR3, the DNA is TGCAGTGCTCCCACGGCCGGATACACAGATACGCAGTATTTT. Translation: CSAPTAGYTDTQYF. The chain carries TRBV20-1 and TRBJ2-3; D ambiguous. The V end was cut by 5 bases, the J end by 2 bases, with 14 bases between. Germline V CDR1 and CDR2: DFQATT, SNEGSKA (reference sequence). CDR3 length equals 14 residues.

This clonotype was seen only a few times. V is TRBV14 and J is TRBJ1-2; D remains unclear. The CDR3 consists of 13 residues. The ends were cut back, 0 bases at V and 5 bases at J, with 7 bases in the middle. The germline CDR1 and CDR2 sequences are SGHDN and FVKESK. The CDR3 protein is CASSQDRGYGYTF. The CDR3 DNA sequence: TGTGCCAGCAGCCAAGATCGCGGGTATGGCTACACCTTC.

This clonotype was seen repeatedly, ten times or more. The chain recombines TRBV5-1 with TRBJ2-3; the match to TRBD2 covers 11 bases. Germline V CDR1 and CDR2: SGHRS, YFSETQ. The CDR3 has 16 amino acids. V gave up 0 bases and J gave up 8 bases; unmatched junction bases: 8. The CDR3 spells CASSLANSGGATTQYF. The DNA of the CDR3 is TGCGCCAGCAGCTTGGCCAATAGCGGGGGGGCGACTACGCAGTATTTT. The variable domain in full, completed from reference TRBV5-1 and TRBJ2-3, reads KAGVTQTPRYLIKTRGQQVTLSCSPISGHRSVSWYQQTPGQGLQFLFEYFSETQRNKGNFPGRFSGRQFSNSRSEMNVSTLELGDSALYLCASSLANSGGATTQYFGPGTRLTVL.

As for this clonotype: A much larger clone lies a single base off, so this may be a read error. The genes are TRBV12-3 or TRBV12-4 and TRBJ2-7; possibly TRBD2 for D (5 bases). The CDR3 has 13 residues. CDR3 sequence: CVSSSGIPSEQYF. CDR3 bases: TGTGTCAGCAGTTCCGGGATCCCGTCCGAGCAGTACTTC.